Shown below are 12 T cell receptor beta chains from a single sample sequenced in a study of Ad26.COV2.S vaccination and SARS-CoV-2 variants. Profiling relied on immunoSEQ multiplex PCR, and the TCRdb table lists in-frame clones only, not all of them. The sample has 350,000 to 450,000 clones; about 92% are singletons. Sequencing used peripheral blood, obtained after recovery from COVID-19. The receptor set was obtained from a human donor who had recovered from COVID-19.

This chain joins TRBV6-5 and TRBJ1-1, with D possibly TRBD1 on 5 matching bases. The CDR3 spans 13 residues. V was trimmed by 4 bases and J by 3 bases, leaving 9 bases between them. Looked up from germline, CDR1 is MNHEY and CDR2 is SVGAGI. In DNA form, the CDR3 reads TGTGCCAGCAGTTCCCGACAGCACACTGAAGCTTTCTTT. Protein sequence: CASSSRQHTEAFF.

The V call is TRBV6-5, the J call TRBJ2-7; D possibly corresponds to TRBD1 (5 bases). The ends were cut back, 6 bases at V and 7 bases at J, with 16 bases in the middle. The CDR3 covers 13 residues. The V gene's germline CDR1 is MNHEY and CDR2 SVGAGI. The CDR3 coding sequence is TGTGCCAGCAGCCCCTTTGCCCGACAGGAGCAGTACTTC. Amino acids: CASSPFARQEQYF.

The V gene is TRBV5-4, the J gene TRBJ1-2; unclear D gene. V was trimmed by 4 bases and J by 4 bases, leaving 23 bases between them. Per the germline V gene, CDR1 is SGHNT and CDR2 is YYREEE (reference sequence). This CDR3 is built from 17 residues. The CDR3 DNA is TGTGCCAGCAGCCGCGTTCCCAACCCGGAAAAACGCTATGGCTACACCTTC. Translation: CASSRVPNPEKRYGYTF. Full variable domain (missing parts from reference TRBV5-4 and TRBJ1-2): ETGVTQSPTHLIKTRGQQVTLRCSSQSGHNTVSWYQQALGQGPQFIFQYYREEENGRGNFPPRFSGLQFPNYSSELNVNALELDDSALYLCASSRVPNPEKRYGYTFGSGTRLTVV.

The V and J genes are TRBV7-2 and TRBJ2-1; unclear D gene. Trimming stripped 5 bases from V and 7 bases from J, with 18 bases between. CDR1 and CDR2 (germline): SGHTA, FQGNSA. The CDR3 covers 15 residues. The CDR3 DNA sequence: TGTGCCAGCAGCCCCCAGGTAGGGATTCCGAATGAGCAGTTCTTC. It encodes CASSPQVGIPNEQFF. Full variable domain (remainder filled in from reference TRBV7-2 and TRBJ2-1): GAGVSQSPSNKVTEKGKDVELRCDPISGHTALYWYRQSLGQGLEFLIYFQGNSAPDKSGLPSDRFSAERTGGSVSTLTIQRTQQEDSAVYLCASSPQVGIPNEQFFGPGTRLTVL.

CDR3 sequence: CASSYGVFSGNTIYF. As DNA, the CDR3 is TGTGCCAGCAGTTACGGGGTCTTCTCTGGAAACACCATATATTTT. The chain has TRBV6-2 or TRBV6-3 and TRBJ1-3; D ambiguous. The CDR3 sequence is 15 residues long. V was pared by 2 bases and J by 0 bases, with 8 bases between. In germline, CDR1 is MNHEY, CDR2 SVGEGT.

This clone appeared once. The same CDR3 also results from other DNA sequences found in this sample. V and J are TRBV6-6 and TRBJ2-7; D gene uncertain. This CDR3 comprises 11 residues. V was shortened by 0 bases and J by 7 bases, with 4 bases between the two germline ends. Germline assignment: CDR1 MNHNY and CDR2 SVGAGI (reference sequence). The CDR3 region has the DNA TGTGCCAGCAGTTACTCGGGTGAGCAGTACTTC. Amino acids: CASSYSGEQYF.

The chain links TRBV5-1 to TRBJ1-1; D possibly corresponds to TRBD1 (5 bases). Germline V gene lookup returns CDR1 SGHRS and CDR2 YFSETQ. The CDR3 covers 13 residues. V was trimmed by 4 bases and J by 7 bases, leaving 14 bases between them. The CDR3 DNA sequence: TGCGCCAGCAGCGGCGGGGTCAGGGATGAAGCTTTCTTT. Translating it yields CASSGGVRDEAFF.

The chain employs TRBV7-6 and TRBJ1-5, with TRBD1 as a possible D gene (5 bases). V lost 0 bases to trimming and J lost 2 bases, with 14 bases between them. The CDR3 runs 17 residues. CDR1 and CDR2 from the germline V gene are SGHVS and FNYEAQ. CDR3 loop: CASSLAWGGQGNQPQHF. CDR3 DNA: TGTGCCAGCAGCTTAGCGTGGGGCGGTCAGGGCAATCAGCCCCAGCATTTT.

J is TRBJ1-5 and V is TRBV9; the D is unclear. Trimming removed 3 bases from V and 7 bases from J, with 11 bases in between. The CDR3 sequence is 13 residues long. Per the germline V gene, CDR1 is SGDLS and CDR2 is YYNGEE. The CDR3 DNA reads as TGTGCCAGCAGCGAGTGGTCGGGACAGCCCCAGCATTTT. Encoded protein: CASSEWSGQPQHF.

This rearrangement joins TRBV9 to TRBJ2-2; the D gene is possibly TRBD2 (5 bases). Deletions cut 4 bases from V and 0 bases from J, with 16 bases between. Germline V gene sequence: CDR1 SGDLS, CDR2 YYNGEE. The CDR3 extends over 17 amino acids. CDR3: CASSIPGLGANTGELFF. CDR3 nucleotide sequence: TGTGCCAGCAGCATCCCTGGACTCGGAGCGAACACCGGGGAGCTGTTTTTT.

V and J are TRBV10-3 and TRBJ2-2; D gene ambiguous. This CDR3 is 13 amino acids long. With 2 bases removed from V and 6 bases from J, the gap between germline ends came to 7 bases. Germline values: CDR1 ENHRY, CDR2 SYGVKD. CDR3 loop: CAISEPSSGELFF. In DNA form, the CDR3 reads TGTGCCATCAGTGAGCCTTCATCCGGGGAGCTGTTTTTT.

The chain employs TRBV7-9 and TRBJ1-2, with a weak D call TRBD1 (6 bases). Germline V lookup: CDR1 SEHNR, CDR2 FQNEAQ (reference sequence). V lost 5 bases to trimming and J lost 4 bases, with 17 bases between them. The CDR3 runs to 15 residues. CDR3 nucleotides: TGTGCCAGCAGCCAGACTGATCGGGGGCTCTATGGCTACACCTTC. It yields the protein CASSQTDRGLYGYTF.